The 30 T cell receptor beta chains reported below all come from one sample, sequenced in a study of T cell responses to AZD1222 COVID-19 vaccine. Repertoires were generated with immunoSEQ multiplex PCR, while TCRdb's copy carries only in-frame clones and drops some. The table shows some 92,000 clones, with approximately 90% occurring only once. Sequenced material: peripheral blood, taken on day 0 of AZD1222 vaccination. The receptors shown here come from an adult in good health.

The rearrangement links TRBV4-1 to TRBJ1-2; D may be TRBD1 (6 bases). CDR1 is MGHRA and CDR2 is YSYEKL in the germline V gene. V lost 1 base to trimming and J lost 8 bases, with 14 bases between them. The CDR3 spans 14 residues. The CDR3 is CASSQVRQGRGYTF. The DNA for the CDR3 is TGCGCCAGCAGCCAAGTGAGGCAGGGGCGAGGCTACACCTTC.

This sequence joins TRBV6-6 and TRBJ1-3, with TRBD1 as a possible D gene (6 bases). The CDR3 length is 14 residues. V was shortened by 6 bases and J by 0 bases, with 9 bases between the two germline ends. CDR1 MNHNY and CDR2 SVGAGI come from the germline V gene (reference sequence). The CDR3 protein is CASSRQVSGNTIYF. DNA for the CDR3: TGTGCCAGCAGCCGACAGGTCTCTGGAAACACCATATATTTT.

There are a few counts of this clone. The chain links TRBV24-1 to TRBJ2-1; either TRBD1 or TRBD2 may supply D (5 bases each). Trimming removed 1 base at V and 9 bases at J, with 12 bases between. CDR1 is KGHDR, CDR2 SFDVKD, per germline. The CDR3 extends over 14 amino acids. CDR3: CATSDFDSRGEQFF. The CDR3 DNA is TGTGCCACCAGTGATTTTGACAGCCGGGGTGAGCAGTTCTTC.

This rearrangement joins TRBV27 to TRBJ1-1; D is unclear. This CDR3 region has 13 residues. V lost 2 bases to trimming and J lost 10 bases, with 14 bases between them. Per the germline V gene, CDR1 is MNHEY and CDR2 is SMNVEV (reference sequence). The CDR3 nucleotides are TGTGCCAGCAGTTTAATCTTGCATCACAGAGCTTTCTTT. Translating gives CASSLILHHRAFF.

In DNA form, the CDR3 reads TGCGCCAGCAGCTTGGGATCTTTCACAGATACGCAGTATTTT. It yields the protein CASSLGSFTDTQYF. The rearrangement uses TRBV5-1 and TRBJ2-3; D gene unclear. The V and J ends lost 0 bases and 2 bases respectively, with 7 bases between them. The germline V gene encodes CDR1 SGHRS and CDR2 YFSETQ. This CDR3 spans 14 amino acids. The whole variable domain, filled in from reference TRBV5-1 and TRBJ2-3, reads KAGVTQTPRYLIKTRGQQVTLSCSPISGHRSVSWYQQTPGQGLQFLFEYFSETQRNKGNFPGRFSGRQFSNSRSEMNVSTLELGDSALYLCASSLGSFTDTQYFGPGTRLTVL.

V and J are TRBV9 and TRBJ2-3; 10 bases are a match to TRBD2. The CDR3 length is 15 residues. CDR1 is SGDLS and CDR2 is YYNGEE in the germline V gene. J lost 5 bases, V lost 8 bases, and 11 bases had no gene match. CDR3 sequence reads: CARPGLADIIDTQYF. CDR3 nucleotides: TGTGCCAGGCCCGGACTAGCGGATATAATAGATACGCAGTATTTT.

In this sample, this clone turned up once. V usage is TRBV4-3 and J usage is TRBJ1-6; unclear D gene. V was shortened by 0 bases and J by 6 bases, with 15 bases between the two germline ends. CDR1 is LGHNA and CDR2 is YSLEER in the germline V gene. CDR3 size: 17 residues. The CDR3 reads CASSQDLVRAGNSPLHF. For the CDR3, the DNA is TGCGCCAGCAGCCAAGATTTGGTTCGGGCTGGTAATTCACCCCTCCACTTT.

The genes are TRBV9 and TRBJ2-3; TRBD2 is a possible D gene (5 bases). Between the trimmed V and J ends, which lost 0 bases and 2 bases, there was a span of 10 bases. Germline V CDR1 and CDR2: SGDLS, YYNGEE. This CDR3 is built from 15 residues. Here the CDR3 reads CASSVEAADTDTQYF. In DNA, the CDR3 is TGTGCCAGCAGCGTAGAAGCGGCGGACACAGATACGCAGTATTTT.

The rearrangement links TRBV6-8 to TRBJ2-2; possibly TRBD1 for D (5 bases). The germline V gene encodes CDR1 MNHGY and CDR2 SAAAGT. Trimming left V 4 bases short and J 3 bases short, with 6 bases between. This CDR3 has 13 amino acids. CDR3: CASSLGDTGELFF. CDR3 nucleotide sequence: TGTGCCAGCAGTTTAGGGGACACCGGGGAGCTGTTTTTT.

The rearrangement links TRBV19 to TRBJ2-7, with D unresolved. This CDR3 has 13 amino acids. From germline, CDR1 is LNHDA and CDR2 SQIVND (reference sequence). V dropped 4 bases and J dropped 4 bases, with 11 bases sitting between them. The CDR3 DNA reads TGTGCCAGTAGTAGGGATTTTCAATACGAGCAGTACTTC. Translating gives CASSRDFQYEQYF.

This clone was counted a single time. The chain has TRBV4-2 and TRBJ1-4; D is possibly TRBD1 (6 bases). This CDR3 region has 19 residues. V was shortened by 0 bases and J by 0 bases, with 17 bases between the two germline ends. Germline V gene data show CDR1 as LGHNA and CDR2 as YNFKEQ. CDR3 nucleotide sequence: TGTGCCAGCAGCCAAGATTCGGGGGACACAATTGCAACTAATGAAAAACTGTTTTTT. This encodes CASSQDSGDTIATNEKLFF.

This clone was seen just once. The chain has TRBV7-2 and TRBJ1-2; TRBD1 is a possible D gene (5 bases). The V gene lost 1 base and the J gene lost 2 bases, with 11 bases spanning the gap. Per germline, CDR1 SGHTA and CDR2 FQGNSA. The CDR3 spans 15 residues. The CDR3 region is CASSLVFQGNYGYTF. The CDR3 nucleotides read TGTGCCAGCAGCTTAGTCTTTCAGGGAAACTATGGCTACACCTTC.

This rearrangement joins TRBV19 to TRBJ1-5; tentatively, D is TRBD1 (6 bases). The CDR3 runs 16 residues. CDR1 and CDR2 from the germline V gene are LNHDA and SQIVND (reference sequence). V lost 5 bases and J lost 3, with 17 bases in between. This chain's CDR3 is CASSPVATGINQPQHF. The CDR3 DNA reads as TGTGCCAGTAGTCCAGTTGCAACAGGGATCAATCAGCCCCAGCATTTT.

J is TRBJ2-1 and V is TRBV4-1; 10 bases line up with TRBD2. The CDR3 is 15 residues long. Germline values: CDR1 MGHRA, CDR2 YSYEKL. V trimming: 4 bases; J trimming: 4 bases; junction bases outside the gene matches: 4. The CDR3 DNA sequence: TGCGCCAGCAGCCCCGGGACTAGCGCTTACAATGAGCAGTTCTTC. Its translation is CASSPGTSAYNEQFF.

The rearrangement joins TRBV4-1 to TRBJ2-7; either TRBD1 or TRBD2 may supply D (5 bases each). CDR1 MGHRA and CDR2 YSYEKL come from the germline V gene. The V end lost 0 bases, the J end lost 7 bases, and 16 bases lay between the germline ends. The CDR3 totals 15 residues. CDR3 residues: CASSQDRDQRQEQYF. In DNA form, the CDR3 reads TGCGCCAGCAGCCAAGATCGGGACCAGCGACAGGAGCAGTACTTC.

V gene TRBV19 combines with J gene TRBJ1-5, with TRBD1 as a possible D gene (5 bases). Trimming removed 9 bases from V and 3 bases from J, with 12 bases in between. CDR3 length: 13 amino acids. CDR1 is LNHDA and CDR2 is SQIVND in the germline V gene (reference sequence). The CDR3 DNA reads TGTGCCAGCGGGGGACGGTACAATCAGCCCCAGCATTTT. It specifies CASGGRYNQPQHF.

The V and J genes are TRBV20-1 and TRBJ2-1; D is possibly TRBD1 (6 bases). Germline assignment: CDR1 DFQATT and CDR2 SNEGSKA (reference sequence). This CDR3 contains 16 residues. Trimming took 3 bases from V and 7 from J, leaving 22 bases between them. Here the CDR3 reads CSASSQGRASRNEQFF. In DNA form, the CDR3 reads TGCAGTGCTAGTTCGCAGGGGCGGGCCTCCCGGAATGAGCAGTTCTTC.

The rearrangement joins TRBV11-2 to TRBJ2-7, with a tentative D call TRBD2 (5 bases). Trimming removed 6 bases at V and 7 bases at J, with 22 bases between. Germline CDR1 SGHAT, CDR2 FQNNGV. This CDR3 spans 15 amino acids. CDR3 in amino acids: CASSSAGSSMGEQYF. In DNA, the CDR3 is TGTGCCAGCAGTTCGGCGGGCAGCTCCATGGGTGAGCAGTACTTC.

J is TRBJ2-7 and V is TRBV30; TRBD1 is a possible D gene (6 bases). V shed 6 bases and J shed 2 bases, with 11 bases lying between them. The CDR3 is made up of 12 amino acids. Germline V gene sequence: CDR1 GTSNPN, CDR2 SVGIG (reference sequence). The CDR3 DNA is TGTGCCTGTGGGGGCGAGACCTACGAGCAGTACTTC. Its protein is CACGGETYEQYF.

V and J are TRBV27 and TRBJ1-5; D remains unclear. Trimming removed 5 bases from V and 3 bases from J, with 14 bases in between. Germline V gives CDR1 MNHEY, CDR2 SMNVEV (reference sequence). CDR3 length equals 15 residues. CDR3 sequence (DNA): TGTGCCAGCAGTCCCGGGGTAGAAAACAATCAGCCCCAGCATTTT. This encodes CASSPGVENNQPQHF.

The chain recombines TRBV7-9 with TRBJ2-1; D is uncertain. The V gene lost 5 bases and the J gene lost 5 bases, with 10 bases spanning the gap. This CDR3 is built from 13 residues. CDR1 is SEHNR and CDR2 is FQNEAQ in the germline V gene (reference sequence). The CDR3 here is CASSTGSNNEQFF. CDR3 nucleotides: TGTGCCAGCAGCACGGGCTCTAACAATGAGCAGTTCTTC.

This chain's CDR3 is CSYRGEPTSWNTEAFF. CDR3 sequence (DNA): TGCTCCTATAGAGGGGAACCTACATCCTGGAACACTGAAGCTTTCTTT. The chain couples TRBV29-1 to TRBJ1-1, with D maybe TRBD1 (5 bases). CDR3 length: 16 amino acids. From germline, CDR1 is SQVTM and CDR2 ANQGSEA. The full variable domain, rest sourced from reference TRBV29-1 and TRBJ1-1, is SAVISQKPSRDICQRGTSLTIQCQVDSQVTMMFWYRQQPGQSLTLIATANQGSEATYESGFVIDKFPISRPNLTFSTLTVSNMSPEDSSIYLCSYRGEPTSWNTEAFFGQGTRLTVV.

This chain connects TRBV7-2 to TRBJ2-2; a weak D match, TRBD2 (5 bases). Germline V gene lookup returns CDR1 SGHTA and CDR2 FQGNSA. With 0 bases removed from V and 8 bases from J, the gap between germline ends came to 10 bases. The CDR3 consists of 14 residues. The CDR3 region is CASSLAPRGGELFF. CDR3 sequence (DNA): TGTGCCAGCAGCTTAGCGCCACGAGGGGGGGAGCTGTTTTTT. Full variable domain (outside the CDR3, taken from reference TRBV7-2 and TRBJ2-2): GAGVSQSPSNKVTEKGKDVELRCDPISGHTALYWYRQSLGQGLEFLIYFQGNSAPDKSGLPSDRFSAERTGGSVSTLTIQRTQQEDSAVYLCASSLAPRGGELFFGEGSRLTVL.

The chain links TRBV7-3 to TRBJ2-1; D is perhaps TRBD2 (6 bases). Trimming left V 5 bases short and J 4 bases short, with 21 bases between. Germline loops: CDR1 SGHTA, CDR2 FQGTGA. The CDR3 totals 17 residues. CDR3 amino acids: CASSPHPGGIGYNEQFF. The CDR3 DNA reads TGTGCCAGCAGCCCACACCCGGGCGGGATAGGATACAATGAGCAGTTCTTC.

The CDR3 DNA reads TGTGCCAGCAGTTCGTACAGGGATAACACTGAAGCTTTCTTT. This codes for CASSSYRDNTEAFF. This chain joins TRBV27 and TRBJ1-1, with D perhaps matching TRBD1 (6 bases). Trimming pared 4 bases from V and 2 bases from J, leaving 11 bases between. Looked up from germline, CDR1 is MNHEY and CDR2 is SMNVEV (reference sequence). This CDR3 is 14 amino acids long.

CDR3 loop: CSVLGTSGRAALHNEQFF. DNA of the CDR3: TGCAGCGTCCTCGGGACTAGCGGGAGGGCCGCGCTTCACAATGAGCAGTTCTTC. This chain uses TRBV29-1 with TRBJ2-1; TRBD2 matches at 16 bases. The V gene end was trimmed by 6 bases and the J gene end by 5 bases; junction bases not matched to a gene: 13. The CDR3 is 18 residues long. Germline-derived CDR1 and CDR2 are SQVTM and ANQGSEA.

The CDR3 is CASSERRWERYNEQFF. CDR3 coding DNA: TGTGCCAGCAGTGAAAGACGGTGGGAGAGATACAATGAGCAGTTCTTC. The chain couples TRBV6-1 to TRBJ2-1, with a tentative D call TRBD2 (5 bases). Germline CDR1 MNHNS, CDR2 SASEGT. This CDR3 is 16 amino acids long. The V end lost 2 bases, the J end lost 4 bases, and 15 bases lay between the germline ends.

CDR3 protein: CASSFGQNNQPQHF. CDR3 nucleotide sequence: TGTGCCAGCAGTTTTGGCCAGAATAATCAGCCCCAGCATTTT. This chain connects TRBV6-5 to TRBJ1-5, with D unresolved. Germline V gene sequence: CDR1 MNHEY, CDR2 SVGAGI. The CDR3 covers 14 residues. V was pared by 4 bases and J by 4 bases, with 11 bases between.

The chain links TRBV3-1 (or the pseudogene TRBV3-2) to TRBJ1-2; D is unclear. CDR1 LGHDT and CDR2 YNNKEL come from the germline V gene (reference sequence). V lost 3 bases, J lost 12 bases, and 20 bases lay in between. The CDR3 is 14 amino acids. CDR3 nucleotides: TGTGCCAGCAGCCACCCGAGAGAGACAAGCATCAACACCTTC. Its translation: CASSHPRETSINTF.

The chain carries TRBV7-3 and TRBJ2-1; 9 nucleotides align to TRBD2. V lost 5 bases to trimming and J lost 3 bases; unmatched junction nucleotides: 5. This CDR3 is 15 amino acids long. Germline lookup yields CDR1 SGHTA and CDR2 FQGTGA. This CDR3 is CASSISGSSYNEQFF. In DNA form, the CDR3 reads TGTGCCAGCAGCATTAGCGGGAGTAGCTACAATGAGCAGTTCTTC.